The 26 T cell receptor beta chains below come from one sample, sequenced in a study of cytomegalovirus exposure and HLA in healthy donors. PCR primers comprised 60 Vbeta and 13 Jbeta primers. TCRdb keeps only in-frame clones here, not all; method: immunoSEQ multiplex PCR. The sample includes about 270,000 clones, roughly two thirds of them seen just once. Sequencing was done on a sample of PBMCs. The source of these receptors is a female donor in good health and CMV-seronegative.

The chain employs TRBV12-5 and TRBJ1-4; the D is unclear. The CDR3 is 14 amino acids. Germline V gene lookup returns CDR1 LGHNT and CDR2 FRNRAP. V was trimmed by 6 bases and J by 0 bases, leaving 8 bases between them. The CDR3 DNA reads TGTGCTAGTGGCCTGAGTGCAACTAATGAAAAACTGTTTTTT. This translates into CASGLSATNEKLFF.

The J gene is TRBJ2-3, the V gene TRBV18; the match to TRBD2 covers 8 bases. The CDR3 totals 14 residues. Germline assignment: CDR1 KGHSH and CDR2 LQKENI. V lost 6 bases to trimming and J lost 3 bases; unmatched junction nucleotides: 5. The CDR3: CASSTSGRTDTQYF. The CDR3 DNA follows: TGTGCCAGCTCTACCAGCGGGAGAACAGATACGCAGTATTTT. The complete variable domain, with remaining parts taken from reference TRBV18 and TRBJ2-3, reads NAGVMQNPRHLVRRRGQEARLRCSPMKGHSHVYWYRQLPEEGLKFMVYLQKENIIDESGMPKERFSAEFPKEGPSILRIQQVVRGDSAAYFCASSTSGRTDTQYFGPGTRLTVL.

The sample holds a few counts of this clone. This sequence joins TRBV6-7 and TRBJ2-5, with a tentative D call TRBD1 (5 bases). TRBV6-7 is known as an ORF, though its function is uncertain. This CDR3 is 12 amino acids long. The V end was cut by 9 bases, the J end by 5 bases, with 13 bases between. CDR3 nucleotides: TGTGCCAGACAGGCAGTCCGGGAGACCCAGTACTTC. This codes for CARQAVRETQYF.

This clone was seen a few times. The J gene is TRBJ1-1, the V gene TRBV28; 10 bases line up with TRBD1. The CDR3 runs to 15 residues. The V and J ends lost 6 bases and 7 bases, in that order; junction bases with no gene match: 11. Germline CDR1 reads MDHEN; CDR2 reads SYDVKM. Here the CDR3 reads CASRTPGQGYGEAFF. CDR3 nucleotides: TGTGCCAGCAGAACACCGGGACAGGGGTACGGTGAAGCTTTCTTT.

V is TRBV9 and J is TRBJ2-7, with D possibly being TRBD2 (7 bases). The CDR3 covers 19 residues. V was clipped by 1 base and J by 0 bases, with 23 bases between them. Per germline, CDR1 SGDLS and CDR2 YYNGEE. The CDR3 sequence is CASSVPTAGARGLSYEQYF. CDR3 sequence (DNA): TGTGCCAGCAGCGTACCTACCGCGGGGGCGCGGGGCCTCTCCTACGAGCAGTACTTC.

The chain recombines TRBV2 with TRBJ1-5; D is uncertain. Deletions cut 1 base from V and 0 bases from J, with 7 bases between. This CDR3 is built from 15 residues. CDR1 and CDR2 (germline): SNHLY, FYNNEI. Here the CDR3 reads CASSEGLYSNQPQHF. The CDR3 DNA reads TGTGCCAGCAGTGAAGGTCTGTATAGCAATCAGCCCCAGCATTTT.

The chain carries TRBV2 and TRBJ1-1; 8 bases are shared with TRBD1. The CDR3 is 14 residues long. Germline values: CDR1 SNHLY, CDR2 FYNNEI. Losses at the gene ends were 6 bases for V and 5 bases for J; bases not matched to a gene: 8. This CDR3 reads CASRRQGPRTEAFF. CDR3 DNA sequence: TGTGCCAGCAGGAGACAGGGGCCTAGGACTGAAGCTTTCTTT.

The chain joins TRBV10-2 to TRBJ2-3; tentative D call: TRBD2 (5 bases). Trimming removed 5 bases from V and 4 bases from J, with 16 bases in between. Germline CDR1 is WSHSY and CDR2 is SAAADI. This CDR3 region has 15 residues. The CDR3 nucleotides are TGCGCCAGCAGTATCAGTGGGAGTTTCGCAGATACGCAGTATTTT. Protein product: CASSISGSFADTQYF.

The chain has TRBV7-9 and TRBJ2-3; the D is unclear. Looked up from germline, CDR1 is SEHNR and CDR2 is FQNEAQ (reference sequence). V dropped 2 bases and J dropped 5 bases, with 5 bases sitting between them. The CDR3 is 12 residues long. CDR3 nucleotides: TGTGCCAGCAGCTTATTTCGAGATACGCAGTATTTT. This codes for CASSLFRDTQYF.

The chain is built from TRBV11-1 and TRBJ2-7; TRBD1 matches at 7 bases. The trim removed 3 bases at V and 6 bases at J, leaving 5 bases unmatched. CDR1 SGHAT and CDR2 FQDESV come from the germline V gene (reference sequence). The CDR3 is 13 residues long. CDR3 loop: CASSFYRGTEQYF. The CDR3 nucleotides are TGTGCCAGCAGCTTTTACAGGGGCACCGAGCAGTACTTC.

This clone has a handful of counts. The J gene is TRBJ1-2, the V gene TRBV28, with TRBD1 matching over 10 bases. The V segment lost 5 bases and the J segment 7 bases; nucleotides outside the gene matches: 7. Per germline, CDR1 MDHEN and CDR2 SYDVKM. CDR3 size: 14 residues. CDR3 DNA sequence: TGTGCCAGCAGTGACCCGGGACAGGGGTCTGGCTACACCTTC. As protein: CASSDPGQGSGYTF.

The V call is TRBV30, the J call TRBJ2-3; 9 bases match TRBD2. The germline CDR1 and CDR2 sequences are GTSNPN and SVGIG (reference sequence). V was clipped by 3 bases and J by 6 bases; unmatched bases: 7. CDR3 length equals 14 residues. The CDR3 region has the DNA TGTGCCTGGAGCCGACTAGCGGTCACGGATACGCAGTATTTT. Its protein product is CAWSRLAVTDTQYF.

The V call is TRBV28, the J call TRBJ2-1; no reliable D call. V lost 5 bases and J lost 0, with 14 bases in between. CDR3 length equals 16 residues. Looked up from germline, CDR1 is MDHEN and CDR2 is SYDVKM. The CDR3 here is CASSADSAPSYNEQFF. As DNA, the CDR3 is TGTGCCAGCAGTGCTGACTCGGCGCCCTCCTACAATGAGCAGTTCTTC.

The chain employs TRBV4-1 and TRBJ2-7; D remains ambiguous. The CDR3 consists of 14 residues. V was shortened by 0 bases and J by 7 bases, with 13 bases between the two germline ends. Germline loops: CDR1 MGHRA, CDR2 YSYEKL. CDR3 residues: CASSQDVSPGEQYF. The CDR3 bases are TGCGCCAGCAGCCAAGATGTATCGCCCGGGGAGCAGTACTTC.

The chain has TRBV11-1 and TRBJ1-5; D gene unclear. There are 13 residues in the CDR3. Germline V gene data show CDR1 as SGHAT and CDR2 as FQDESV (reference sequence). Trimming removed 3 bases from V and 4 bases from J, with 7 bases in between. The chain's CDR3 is CASSFGVNQPQHF. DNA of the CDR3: TGTGCCAGCAGCTTCGGGGTAAATCAGCCCCAGCATTTT.

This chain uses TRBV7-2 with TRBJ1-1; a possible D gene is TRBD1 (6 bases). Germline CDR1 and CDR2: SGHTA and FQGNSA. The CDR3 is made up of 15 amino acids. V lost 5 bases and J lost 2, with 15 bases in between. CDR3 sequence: CASSITGTINTEAFF. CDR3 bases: TGTGCCAGCAGCATCACCGGGACAATAAACACTGAAGCTTTCTTT.

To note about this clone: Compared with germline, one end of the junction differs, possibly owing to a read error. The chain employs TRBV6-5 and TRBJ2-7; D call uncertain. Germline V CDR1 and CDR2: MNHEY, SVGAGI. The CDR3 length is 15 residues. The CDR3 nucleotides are TGTGCCAGCAGTTACTCGAAGTTGGCCTCCGACGAGCAGTACTTC. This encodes CASSYSKLASDEQYF.

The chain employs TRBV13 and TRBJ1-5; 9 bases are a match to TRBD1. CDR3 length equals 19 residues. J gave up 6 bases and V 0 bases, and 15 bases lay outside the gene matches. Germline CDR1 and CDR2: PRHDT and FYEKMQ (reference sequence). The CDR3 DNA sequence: TGTGCCAGCAGCTTAGGCCGAATTGTCGCCGGGACAGGGATTCAGCCCCAGCATTTT. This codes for CASSLGRIVAGTGIQPQHF.

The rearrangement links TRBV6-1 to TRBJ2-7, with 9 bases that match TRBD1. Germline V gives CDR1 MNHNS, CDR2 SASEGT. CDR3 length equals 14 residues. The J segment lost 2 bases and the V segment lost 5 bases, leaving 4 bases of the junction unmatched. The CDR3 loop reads CASSFGQGTYEQYF. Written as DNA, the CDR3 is TGTGCCAGCAGTTTTGGACAGGGGACCTACGAGCAGTACTTC.

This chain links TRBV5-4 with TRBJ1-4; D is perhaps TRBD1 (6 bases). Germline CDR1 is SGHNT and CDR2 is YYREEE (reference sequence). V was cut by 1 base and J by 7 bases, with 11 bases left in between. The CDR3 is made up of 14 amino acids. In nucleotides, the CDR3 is TGTGCCAGCAGCTTGAAACAGGGTGGTGAAAAACTGTTTTTT. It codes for CASSLKQGGEKLFF.

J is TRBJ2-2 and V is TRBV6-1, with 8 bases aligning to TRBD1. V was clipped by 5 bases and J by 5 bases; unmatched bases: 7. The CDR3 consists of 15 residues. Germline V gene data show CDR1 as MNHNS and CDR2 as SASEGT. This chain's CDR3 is CASSSGQEGTGELFF. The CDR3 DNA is TGTGCCAGCAGTTCGGGACAGGAGGGGACCGGGGAGCTGTTTTTT.

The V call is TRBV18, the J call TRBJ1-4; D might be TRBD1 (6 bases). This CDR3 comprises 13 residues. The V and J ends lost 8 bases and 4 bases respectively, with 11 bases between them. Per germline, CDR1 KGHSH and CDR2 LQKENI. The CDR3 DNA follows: TGTGCCAGCGCCCGGGACAATAATGAAAAACTGTTTTTT. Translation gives CASARDNNEKLFF.

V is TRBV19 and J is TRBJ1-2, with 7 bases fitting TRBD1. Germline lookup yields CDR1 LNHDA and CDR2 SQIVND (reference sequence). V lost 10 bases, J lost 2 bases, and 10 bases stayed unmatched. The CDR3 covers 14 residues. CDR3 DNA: TGTGCCACTGCAGACAGGGTGAACAACTATGGCTACACCTTC. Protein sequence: CATADRVNNYGYTF.

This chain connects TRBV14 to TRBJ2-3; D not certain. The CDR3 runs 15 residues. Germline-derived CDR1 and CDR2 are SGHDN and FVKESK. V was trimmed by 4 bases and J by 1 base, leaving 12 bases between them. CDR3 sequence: CASSLQGVRTDTQYF. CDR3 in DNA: TGTGCCAGCAGCCTTCAAGGAGTTCGCACAGATACGCAGTATTTT.

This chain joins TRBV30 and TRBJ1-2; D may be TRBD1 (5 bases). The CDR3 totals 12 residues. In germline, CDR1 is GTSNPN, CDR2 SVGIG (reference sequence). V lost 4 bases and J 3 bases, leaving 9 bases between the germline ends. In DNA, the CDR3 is TGTGCCTGGACAGGGTTCGACTATGGCTACACCTTC. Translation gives CAWTGFDYGYTF. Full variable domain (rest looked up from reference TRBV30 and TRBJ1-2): SQTIHQWPATLVQPVGSPLSLECTVEGTSNPNLYWYRQAAGRGLQLLFYSVGIGQISSEVPQNLSASRPQDRQFILSSKKLLLSDSGFYLCAWTGFDYGYTFGSGTRLTVV.

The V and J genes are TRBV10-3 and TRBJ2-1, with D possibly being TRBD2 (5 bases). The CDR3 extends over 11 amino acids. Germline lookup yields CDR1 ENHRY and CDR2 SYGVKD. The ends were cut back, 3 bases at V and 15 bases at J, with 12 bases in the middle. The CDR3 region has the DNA TGTGCCATCAGTGAAGGCTGGAGGCGGTTCTTC. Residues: CAISEGWRRFF.